What follows are 26 T cell receptor beta chains derived from one specimen sequenced in a study of identical twins. MiXCR, applied by TCRdb to the 5' RACE reads, yields one record per CDR3 protein. This sample has around 510,000 distinct CDR3 sequences, with around 15% found just once. These data were also reused for a study on yellow fever vaccine responses in identical twins.

Source material: CD4+ T cells sorted from blood. These receptors originate from a woman aged 18-35 years in good health.

In this sample, this clonotype turned up many times. The CDR3 DNA follows: TGTGCCATCAAGGAAAGAGCGGGAGGGTCCACCGGGGAGCTGTTTTTT. Amino acid sequence: CAIKERAGGSTGELFF. The chain has TRBV10-3 and TRBJ2-2, with TRBD2 matching 10 bases. CDR1 is ENHRY, CDR2 SYGVKD, per germline. The CDR3 consists of 16 residues. The V segment lost 7 bases and the J segment 4 bases; nucleotides outside the gene matches: 9.

This clonotype was picked up a small number of times. J is TRBJ1-1 and V is TRBV19; possible D gene TRBD1, 6 bases. Trimming stripped 6 bases from V and 6 bases from J, with 20 bases between. The CDR3 length is 15 residues. Germline CDR1 and CDR2: LNHDA and SQIVND (reference sequence). CDR3 bases: TGTGCCAGTAGACGTTGGACAGAAACACACTCTGAAGCTTTCTTT. Its protein product is CASRRWTETHSEAFF.

V and J are TRBV5-1 and TRBJ2-1, with 8 bases aligning to TRBD2. The J segment lost 7 bases and the V segment lost 0 bases, leaving 6 bases of the junction unmatched. Germline V CDR1 and CDR2: SGHRS, YFSETQ. The CDR3 is 15 amino acids. The CDR3 DNA follows: TGCGCCAGCAGCTTGGATCCGGGAGGGCTAAATGAGCAGTTCTTC. Its protein product is CASSLDPGGLNEQFF.

The rearrangement links TRBV5-5 to TRBJ2-7; no clear D. The CDR3 is 14 amino acids. The ends were cut back, 1 base at V and 1 base at J, with 9 bases in the middle. Germline loops: CDR1 SGHKS, CDR2 YYEKEE (reference sequence). CDR3 DNA: TGTGCCAGCAGCTTGCCCAGACGGTCCTACGAGCAGTACTTC. Protein: CASSLPRRSYEQYF.

This clonotype came up a few times. The genes are TRBV15 and TRBJ2-7; TRBD1 agrees at 7 bases. The trim removed 0 bases at V and 3 bases at J, leaving 2 bases unmatched. This CDR3 is built from 14 residues. Germline values: CDR1 LNHNV, CDR2 YYDKDF (reference sequence). In DNA, the CDR3 is TGTGCCACCAGCAGAGAAAACAGGGGCTACGAGCAGTACTTC. Translated, it gives CATSRENRGYEQYF.

The chain joins TRBV5-6 to TRBJ2-3; D remains ambiguous. The V end was cut by 4 bases, the J end by 2 bases, with 11 bases between. The CDR3 has 14 residues. Germline V gene sequence: CDR1 SGHDT, CDR2 YYEEEE. The CDR3 bases are TGTGCCAGCAGCCCCACGCTCCCCACAGATACGCAGTATTTT. It is translated as CASSPTLPTDTQYF. The variable domain in full, with the rest retrieved from reference TRBV5-6 and TRBJ2-3, is DAGVTQSPTHLIKTRGQQVTLRCSPKSGHDTVSWYQQALGQGPQFIFQYYEEEERQRGNFPDRFSGHQFPNYSSELNVNALLLGDSALYLCASSPTLPTDTQYFGPGTRLTVL.

This clonotype was seen a single time. The rearrangement links TRBV2 to TRBJ2-1, with D perhaps TRBD1 (6 bases). The CDR3 is made up of 12 amino acids. Per germline, CDR1 SNHLY and CDR2 FYNNEI. The germline V and J ends were trimmed by 8 bases and 8 bases, with 13 bases remaining between them. This CDR3 is CASQGQGYEQFF. The CDR3 DNA reads TGTGCCAGCCAAGGGCAGGGGTATGAGCAGTTCTTC.

About this clonotype: A junction boundary mismatches the germline segment, possibly from a read error. J is TRBJ2-4 and V is TRBV6-5; maybe TRBD2 (5 bases). The CDR3 totals 17 residues. Germline CDR1 and CDR2: MNHEY and SVGAGI. CDR3 amino acids: CASSYSLPGVAKSIQYF. CDR3 nucleotide sequence: TGTGCCAGCAGTTACTCCCTCCCCGGGGTAGCCAAAAGCATTCAGTACTTC.

This clonotype was detected a few times. This sequence joins TRBV28 and TRBJ1-1; D is uncertain. Germline V gives CDR1 MDHEN, CDR2 SYDVKM. The CDR3 contains 12 residues. Deletions cut 5 bases from V and 7 bases from J, with 11 bases between. The CDR3 sequence is CASSNFSGEAFF. In DNA, the CDR3 is TGTGCCAGCAGTAATTTTTCGGGTGAAGCTTTCTTT.

This clonotype came up a few times. The rearrangement uses TRBV12-3 or TRBV12-4 and TRBJ2-2, with a tentative D call TRBD2 (5 bases). The CDR3 is 15 residues long. Trimming removed 4 bases from V and 4 bases from J, with 13 bases in between. CDR3 nucleotides: TGTGCCAGCAGTTCCGCCGGAGCGGTCACCGGGGAGCTGTTTTTT. Amino acid sequence: CASSSAGAVTGELFF.

The chain links TRBV6-5 to TRBJ2-7; D may be TRBD1 or TRBD2 (5 bases each). CDR3 size: 15 residues. Per the germline V gene, CDR1 is MNHEY and CDR2 is SVGAGI. V was pared by 4 bases and J by 4 bases, with 17 bases between. The DNA for the CDR3 is TGTGCCAGCAGTTTGACCGGGACCGGTAGGTACGAGCAGTACTTC. Protein: CASSLTGTGRYEQYF.

CDR3 coding DNA: TGTGCCAGCAGGTCAGGGCTCACAGATACGCAGTATTTT. Encoded protein: CASRSGLTDTQYF. This rearrangement joins TRBV6-1 to TRBJ2-3, with D maybe TRBD1 (5 bases). V shed 6 bases and J shed 2 bases, with 9 bases lying between them. The CDR3 sequence is 13 residues long. CDR1 and CDR2 (germline): MNHNS, SASEGT.

This clonotype came up a few times. The chain carries TRBV3-1 and TRBJ2-7; TRBD2 matches 9 bases. V lost 1 base and J lost 7; bases outside the gene matches: 5. There are 14 residues in the CDR3. Germline V gene lookup returns CDR1 LGHDT and CDR2 YNNKEL (reference sequence). The CDR3 DNA reads TGTGCCAGCAGCCAAGTAGCGGGGGATCGGGAGCAGTACTTC. Protein product: CASSQVAGDREQYF.

The chain uses TRBV6-2 or TRBV6-3 and TRBJ2-3; D possibly uses TRBD1 or TRBD2 (6 bases each). Germline CDR1 is MNHEY and CDR2 is SVGEGT. CDR3 length equals 19 residues. Between the trimmed V and J ends, which lost 2 bases and 2 bases, there was a span of 23 bases. The CDR3 nucleotides read TGTGCCAGCAGTTACCCCTTAAACGCTGGAGGGGGACCCACAGATACGCAGTATTTT. It codes for CASSYPLNAGGGPTDTQYF.

The CDR3 reads CSAPTSGGTDTQYF. CDR3 bases: TGCAGTGCCCCGACTAGCGGGGGCACAGATACGCAGTATTTT. The rearrangement links TRBV20-1 to TRBJ2-3; the match to TRBD2 covers 11 bases. The ends lost 6 bases at V and 1 base at J; junction bases unmatched: 3. The CDR3 runs 14 residues. The germline V gene encodes CDR1 DFQATT and CDR2 SNEGSKA (reference sequence).

The genes are TRBV12-1 and TRBJ2-1. TRBV12-1 constitutes a pseudogene. There are 14 residues in the CDR3. The CDR3 region has the DNA TGTGCCAGCAGCTTTGCAGTCTCTTACAATGAGCAGTTCTTC. It encodes CASSFAVSYNEQFF.

This clonotype was found a few times. The chain uses TRBV10-2 and TRBJ2-3, with 10 bases matching TRBD2. With 3 bases clipped from V and 2 bases from J, the junction kept 11 bases outside the gene matches. The germline V gene has CDR1 WSHSY and CDR2 SAAADI. This CDR3 has 18 residues. The CDR3 spells CASSDPSGGAEYTDTQYF. Here the CDR3 DNA reads TGCGCCAGCAGTGATCCCAGCGGGGGGGCTGAATACACAGATACGCAGTATTTT.

On this clonotype: The germline gene is not matched at one end of the junction; a read error may be the cause. This rearrangement joins TRBV5-1 to TRBJ2-3; tentative D call: TRBD2 (7 bases). This CDR3 region has 17 residues. CDR1 is SGHRS and CDR2 is YFSETQ in the germline V gene. This chain's CDR3 is CASSRTGGGSGSDTRYF. The CDR3 DNA reads TGCGCCAGCAGCCGCACGGGGGGCGGGAGCGGTTCAGATACGCGGTATTTT.

This rearrangement joins TRBV7-3 to TRBJ2-1; weak D call: TRBD1 (5 bases). This CDR3 spans 16 amino acids. Looked up from germline, CDR1 is SGHTA and CDR2 is FQGTGA. V was shortened by 5 bases and J by 6 bases, with 20 bases between the two germline ends. The CDR3 DNA is TGTGCCAGCAGCCCCCAGGGTGGAATATACGGCAATGAGCAGTTCTTC. Its protein is CASSPQGGIYGNEQFF.

There are a few counts of this clonotype. V gene TRBV20-1 combines with J gene TRBJ2-7, with TRBD2 identical over 7 bases. Unmatched junction bases numbered 18, after V lost 3 bases and J lost 7 bases. Germline values: CDR1 DFQATT, CDR2 SNEGSKA (reference sequence). This CDR3 is 16 amino acids long. The CDR3 region is CSASSWQRLAVNEQYF. Here the CDR3 DNA reads TGCAGTGCTAGTTCATGGCAGAGACTAGCCGTAAATGAGCAGTACTTC.

Ten or more counts support this clonotype. This chain connects TRBV12-3 or TRBV12-4 to TRBJ2-7; D may correspond to TRBD1 or TRBD2 (5 bases each). Trimming pared 6 bases from V and 4 bases from J, leaving 13 bases between. This CDR3 contains 13 residues. CDR3 in amino acids: CASSPIGGYEQYF. CDR3 sequence (DNA): TGTGCCAGCAGCCCCATTGGGGGATACGAGCAGTACTTC.

The rearrangement links TRBV5-1 to TRBJ2-7, with TRBD2 matching over 7 bases. CDR3 length equals 13 residues. Trimming at V came to 3 bases and at J to 6 bases, leaving 6 bases not matched to a gene. From germline, CDR1 is SGHRS and CDR2 YFSETQ. CDR3 loop: CASSSGLGSEQYF. CDR3 sequence (DNA): TGCGCCAGCAGCTCCGGACTAGGTTCCGAGCAGTACTTC.

This chain links TRBV28 with TRBJ2-3; 9 bases agree with TRBD2. V lost 3 bases and J lost 5; bases outside the gene matches: 15. The CDR3 runs to 18 residues. Germline loops: CDR1 MDHEN, CDR2 SYDVKM. The CDR3 reads CASSLVVSASGTRDTQYF. DNA of the CDR3: TGTGCCAGCAGTTTGGTAGTTAGTGCTAGCGGGACCAGAGATACGCAGTATTTT.

This clonotype was found many times. The chain couples TRBV29-1 to TRBJ2-1; 11 bases fit TRBD1. The germline gives CDR1 SQVTM, CDR2 ANQGSEA. With 4 bases clipped from V and 8 bases from J, the junction kept 7 bases outside the gene matches. The CDR3 has 14 residues. This CDR3 reads CSVGRGQGAYEQFF. CDR3 DNA: TGCAGCGTTGGTAGAGGACAGGGGGCGTATGAGCAGTTCTTC.

The V and J genes are TRBV2 and TRBJ2-2; possible D gene TRBD2, 5 bases. Trimming stripped 8 bases from V and 4 bases from J, with 5 bases between. This CDR3 is built from 11 residues. Germline lookup yields CDR1 SNHLY and CDR2 FYNNEI. This CDR3 is CASGGTGELFF. The CDR3 coding sequence is TGTGCCAGCGGAGGCACCGGGGAGCTGTTTTTT.

This clonotype was observed a few times. The V gene is TRBV2, the J gene TRBJ2-3, with unresolved D. The germline V gene has CDR1 SNHLY and CDR2 FYNNEI. The CDR3 sequence is 13 residues long. V was cut by 4 bases and J by 4 bases, with 9 bases left in between. CDR3 in amino acids: CASSGGPADTQYF. The CDR3 bases are TGTGCCAGCAGTGGAGGTCCGGCAGATACGCAGTATTTT.